A single T cell receptor (beta chain) is shown here with its context. This clone was detected only a few times. This receptor's antigen is unknown. One base away there is no much larger clone; base qualities are not given. This sample is drawn from a study of beta chain features in type 1 diabetes (dated by TCRdb to 2017 to 2018). Describing the broader study: Mean age, gender distribution, total cell number and subset yield did not differ between patients and healthy donors. Across all samples, 107,917,701 sorted cells were examined, and cell number per subset correlated strongly with RNA yield. The study compared TCRB repertoires of sorted circulating CD4+ T cell subsets between recently diagnosed type 1 diabetes patients and matched healthy donors. Whereas all 30 or so donors provided naive and central memory subsets, regulatory and stem cell-like memory subsets were isolated from just 8 patients and roughly 8 healthy donors. The paper's findings and limits, for the study overall: In all four CD4+ subsets, TCRB CDR3 length was moderately but significantly shorter in type 1 diabetes patients. Shorter templates might be favored by PCR, yet because patient and control samples were amplified and corrected together, any such skew would affect both groups equally. Because cDNA was sequenced instead of genomic DNA, activated cells with high expression could be over-represented, although the groups did not differ in activation or CD3 levels. Naive, central memory and regulatory TCRB repertoires appeared to be more alike among patients than among healthy donors. At VDJ recombination sites, type 1 diabetes patients had fewer insertions and more deleted nucleotides, which implies abnormalities in thymic rearrangement. HLA sub-analyses involved small numbers of individuals, so any influence of HLA type on TCRB rearrangement remained unresolved.

Each donor gave one peripheral blood draw, about 110 mL on average, collected into heparinised tubes. Using a panel that included CD45RO, CCR7, CD25, CD127, CD95 and CD27, naive, central memory, regulatory and stem cell-like memory CD4+ T cells were sorted on a BD FACSAria II. Every sorted population had a purity above 95%. PBMCs were isolated right away by Lymphoprep density gradient centrifugation and were stained directly, without culture. To minimize batch effects, samples were stained and sorted in pairs, one healthy donor with one patient per experiment. The High Capacity cDNA Reverse Transcription Kit was used to reverse transcribe all of the isolated RNA, meaning that expressed TCRB transcripts were what got sequenced. Deep immunoSEQ sequencing was performed on naive, central memory and regulatory T cell samples, with an average of around 3.4 million total reads per sample. Sorted cells were lysed in RLT buffer and RNA was extracted with DNase-treated RNeasy Micro or Mini kits, depending on cell number. To prevent cross-contamination, every cell subset was processed on its own, while patient and healthy donor samples were processed together. TCRB sequences were amplified from cDNA with the immunoSEQ multiplex PCR, producing 87-bp fragments spanning the CDR3 region. Sequencing of the amplicons was done on the Illumina HiSeq platform. Regarding the original processing steps: Synthetic template baselines were used to correct PCR bias computationally, reads within Hamming distance 2 were collapsed, and singletons that could not be merged were discarded. Reads were aligned against IMGT so that V, D and J genes, CDR3 length and insertions or deletions at six rearrangement sites could be assigned. Within each subset, clonotype counts were normalized to sorted cell number, and only after that were true diversity and Gini coefficients computed with the tcR R package. The overlap coefficient, calculated on TCRB nucleotide sequences, was used to quantify repertoire sharing. TCRdb stores this immuneACCESS table with in-frame sequences only. Part of the clones is absent; in the studies checked, under half of the shortfall reflects unresolved V genes, and no reason is known for the rest. The V and J calls and clone size were taken over from that table, and D and trimming were inferred from the DNA. The sample table records over 300,000 clones; around 9.3% of these occur just once. Approximately 1% of the sample is held by the ten biggest clonotypes.

There are 14 amino acids in the CDR3, from cysteine to phenylalanine inclusive. Only the CDR3 DNA stays, 42 bases, in frame from base 1. Deletion took 3 bases off V and 0 bases off J, with a span of 7 bases between the germline ends. The germline V gene provides CDR1 SGHVS and CDR2 FQNEAQ. The sample taken for sequencing was central memory CD4+ T cells from blood. The sequence is built from TRBV7-8 and TRBJ2-3; no D gene is confidently identified. The sequence derives from a man younger than 40 with type 1 diabetes. This receptor carries the CDR3 CASSFAPSTDTQYF. At the DNA level, the sequence is TGTGCCAGCAGCTTTGCCCCTAGCACAGATACGCAGTATTTT.